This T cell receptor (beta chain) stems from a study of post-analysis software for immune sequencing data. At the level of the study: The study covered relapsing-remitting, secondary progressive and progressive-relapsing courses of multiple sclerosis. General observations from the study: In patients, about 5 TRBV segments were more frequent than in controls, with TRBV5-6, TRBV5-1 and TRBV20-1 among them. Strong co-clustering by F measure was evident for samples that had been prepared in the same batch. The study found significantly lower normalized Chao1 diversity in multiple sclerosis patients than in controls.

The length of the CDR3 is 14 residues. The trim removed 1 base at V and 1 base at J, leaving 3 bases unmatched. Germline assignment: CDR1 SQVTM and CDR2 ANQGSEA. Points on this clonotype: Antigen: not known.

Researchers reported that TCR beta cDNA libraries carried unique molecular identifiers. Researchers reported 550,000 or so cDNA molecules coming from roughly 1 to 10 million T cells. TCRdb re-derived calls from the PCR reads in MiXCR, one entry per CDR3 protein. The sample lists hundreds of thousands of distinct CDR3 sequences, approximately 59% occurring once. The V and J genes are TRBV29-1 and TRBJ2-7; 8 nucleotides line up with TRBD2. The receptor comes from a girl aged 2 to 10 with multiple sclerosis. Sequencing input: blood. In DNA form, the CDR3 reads TGCAGCGTTGAAGGGCCTAGCGGGTCCTACGAGCAGTACTTC. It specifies CSVEGPSGSYEQYF.